This TCR beta chain was retrieved from a study of PD-1 blockade in classical Hodgkin lymphoma. To note about this clone: The antigen is undetermined.

Time point here: cycle 4 day 1 (C4D1), after 5 to 7 weeks of nivolumab. Each patient's relapse followed autologous stem cell transplantation, and brentuximab vedotin exposure varied. Best outcomes ranged across complete response, partial response and progressive disease. Notes on the study in general: Causes of the repertoire differences remain undefined, possibly disease activity or prior therapy. Healthy donors reportedly exceeded newly diagnosed patients in baseline TCR diversity.

Using immunoSEQ multiplex PCR, the repertoire was profiled, and TCRdb retains in-frame clones only, with some absent. The sample lists roughly 7,100 clones, approximately 86% occurring once. CDR1 is SGHDN and CDR2 is FVKESK in the germline V gene. V lost 4 bases to trimming and J lost 0 bases, with 13 bases between them. The length of the CDR3 is 16 residues. The chain uses TRBV14 and TRBJ2-4; perhaps D is TRBD1 or TRBD2 (5 bases each). The receptor was derived from a human donor with classical Hodgkin lymphoma. The specimen was peripheral blood mononuclear cells (PBMCs), collected before the fourth cycle of nivolumab. The CDR3 sequence: CASSPSRALAKNIQYF. CDR3 bases: TGTGCCAGCAGCCCTAGCAGGGCCCTAGCCAAAAACATTCAGTACTTC.